The source of this T cell receptor (beta chain) is a study of human T cells and chemical hapten exposure. Study-level background: The study lasted around 24 weeks, and patients were dosed weekly with diphenylcyclopropenone on the scalp throughout.

In the library, unique molecular identifiers were attached to individual cDNA molecules. TCRdb recomputed calls from the RACE reads with MiXCR, one row per CDR3 protein. This table holds 100,000 to 150,000 distinct CDR3 sequences, approximately 12% found once. Study observations and caveats: While controls formed fewer of them, expanded TCRs formed significantly more large CDR3 similarity clusters.

As for this clonotype: Its antigen is unidentified.

Time point given: pre-sensitization, week 0. Documented treatment: therapeutic diphenylcyclopropenone sensitization with weekly scalp DPC. The authors' total RNA extraction used unfractionated whole blood. Germline V gene data show CDR1 as MDHEN and CDR2 as SYDVKM. The CDR3 loop spans 13 amino acids. The J segment lost 4 bases and the V segment lost 10 bases, leaving 6 bases of the junction unmatched. The clonotype was recovered from a young woman with alopecia areata. Some clones in this sample may be carry-over from other donors' samples. The V and J genes are TRBV28 and TRBJ2-1; TRBD1 aligns across 8 bases. The input for sequencing was whole blood, taken in connection with sensitization to the hapten diphenylcyclopropenone (DPC). CDR3 nucleotide sequence: TGTGCCACCAGGACAGGGCCTTACAATGAGCAGTTCTTC. This encodes CATRTGPYNEQFF.